This T cell receptor (beta chain) emerged from a study of cytomegalovirus exposure and HLA in healthy donors. Of note for this clone: The antigen is unknown.

Findings of the study overall: Later analysis found that TCR beta chains associated with HLA were more clonally expanded than other, equally common chains. TCR beta sequences numbering around 15,000 were associated with HLA alleles at 0.05 false discovery rate in a later analysis.

60 Vbeta and 13 Jbeta primers were used in PCR. The repertoire was sequenced with immunoSEQ multiplex PCR; TCRdb's copy has only in-frame clones and lacks some. Of over 150,000 clones listed, 80% are singletons. The sample consisted of PBMCs. The TCR sequence derives from a boy between 10 and 17 years old in good health and CMV-seronegative.

CDR3 nucleotides: TGTGCCAGCAGTCCCCTAGCGGGGTCCTACAATGAGCAGTTCTTC. This gives the protein CASSPLAGSYNEQFF. The chain employs TRBV6-1 and TRBJ2-1, with 9 bases aligning to TRBD2. The CDR3 is 15 residues long. Per germline, CDR1 MNHNS and CDR2 SASEGT. The J segment lost 1 base and the V segment lost 5 bases, leaving 3 bases of the junction unmatched.